The 6 T cell receptor beta chains reported below all come from one sample, sequenced in a study of regulatory T cells in long-lasting Graves disease. Arm-PCR of CDR3 regions and iRepertoire HTBI primers were used to build TCR beta libraries. MiXCR, run by TCRdb on the multiplex PCR reads, gives a single entry per CDR3 protein. The top ten clones hold around 40% of a sample with about 660,000 distinct CDR3 sequences, about 32% of them seen once. Stated time point: persistent/refractory GD, antithyroid drugs over 5 years with positive TRAb. PBMC RNA served as the TCR library source. The starting material was peripheral blood mononuclear cells (PBMCs), obtained when the disease was refractory, from a patient treated with antithyroid drugs. The receptors stem from a female donor with Graves disease.

This rearrangement joins TRBV4-1 to TRBJ1-5, with TRBD1 as a possible D gene (5 bases). Looked up from germline, CDR1 is MGHRA and CDR2 is YSYEKL. CDR3 length: 16 residues. The V end lost 0 bases, the J end lost 0 bases, and 9 bases lay between the germline ends. The CDR3 region has the DNA TGCGCCAGCAGCCAAGATTGGGGCGGTAGCAATCAGCCCCAGCATTTT. As protein: CASSQDWGGSNQPQHF.

The chain joins TRBV18 to TRBJ2-7; D is uncertain. Deletions cut 3 bases from V and 2 bases from J, with 11 bases between. Germline V lookup: CDR1 KGHSH, CDR2 LQKENI. This CDR3 contains 14 residues. CDR3: CASSPLTQTYEQYF. The CDR3, as DNA: TGTGCCAGCTCACCTTTGACACAAACCTACGAGCAGTACTTC. Complete variable domain (other parts from reference TRBV18 and TRBJ2-7): NAGVMQNPRHLVRRRGQEARLRCSPMKGHSHVYWYRQLPEEGLKFMVYLQKENIIDESGMPKERFSAEFPKEGPSILRIQQVVRGDSAAYFCASSPLTQTYEQYFGPGTRLTVT.

In this sample, this clonotype turned up a few times. This chain uses TRBV6-5 with TRBJ2-7; 16 nucleotides align to TRBD2. The germline CDR1 and CDR2 sequences are MNHEY and SVGAGI. This CDR3 region has 21 residues. Trimming at V came to 2 bases and at J to 2 bases, leaving 15 bases not matched to a gene. The CDR3 loop reads CASSYQTGTSGRAYGAYEQYF. In nucleotides, the CDR3 is TGTGCCAGCAGTTACCAAACCGGGACTAGCGGGAGGGCCTATGGGGCCTACGAGCAGTACTTC.

The chain carries TRBV7-2 and TRBJ1-2, with 7 bases fitting TRBD1. The CDR3 length is 13 residues. The junction had 5 bases not matched to a gene; V was cut back by 7 bases and J by 3 bases. Germline CDR1 and CDR2: SGHTA and FQGNSA. The CDR3 here is CTSIGRGDYGYTF. The CDR3 bases are TGTACCAGCATCGGCAGGGGGGACTATGGCTACACCTTC.

The CDR3 here is CASRGTGPSDTIYF. In DNA, the CDR3 is TGTGCCAGCAGGGGCACTGGGCCCTCGGACACCATATATTTT. The chain is built from TRBV12-3 or TRBV12-4 and TRBJ1-3; no reliable D call. Trimming shortened V by 6 bases and J by 8 bases, and 17 bases separated the two germline ends. The CDR3 consists of 14 residues.

V and J are TRBV19 and TRBJ1-6; weak D call: TRBD1 (6 bases). Germline V gene data show CDR1 as LNHDA and CDR2 as SQIVND (reference sequence). This CDR3 spans 14 amino acids. The V end was cut by 3 bases, the J end by 10 bases, with 13 bases between. CDR3 in amino acids: CASSIGRGDSPLHF. In nucleotides, the CDR3 is TGTGCCAGTAGTATCGGCAGGGGCGACTCACCCCTCCACTTT.